Sequencing of this T cell receptor beta chain was carried out in a study of blood T cell repertoires in COVID-19. Turning to the study itself: Whether acute or convalescent, the COVID-19 samples came from the United States, Italy and Spain. In each case, the material was cDNA or gDNA derived from T cells, B-cell-depleted T cells, or PBMCs.

How the authors handled the data: How many nucleated cells were present was estimated from reference gene primer amplification. TCRdb keeps only in-frame clones here, not all; method: immunoSEQ multiplex PCR. The V and J calls and clone size were taken over from that table, and D and trimming were inferred from the DNA. The sample shows some 120,000 clones, more than 80% of them seen only once. Deletions cut 2 bases from V and 2 bases from J, with 9 bases between. The CDR3 is 14 residues long. The germline V gene has CDR1 MNHEY and CDR2 SVGEGT. The V gene is TRBV6-2 or TRBV6-3, the J gene TRBJ1-2, with D hard to call. The TCR sequence derives from a human donor in a cohort sampled during active COVID-19. The source material was peripheral blood. The DNA of the CDR3 is TGTGCCAGCAGTTACACCAGACAAAACTATGGCTACACCTTC. Protein sequence: CASSYTRQNYGYTF.